Here is one T cell receptor (beta chain) with its context. Its specificity is not known. The study ran its PCR with 60 Vbeta and 13 Jbeta primers. Clones were read by immunoSEQ multiplex PCR, and TCRdb kept only the in-frame ones, dropping some. The sample lists approximately 150,000 clones, 70% to 80% occurring once. The germline V gene has CDR1 LNHDA and CDR2 SQIVND (reference sequence). V gave up 2 bases and J gave up 3 bases; unmatched junction bases: 5. This CDR3 has 15 amino acids. The data were obtained in a study of cytomegalovirus exposure and HLA in healthy donors. Study outcomes and limitations: Reports indicated that the classifier achieved high specificity and sensitivity in diagnosing cytomegalovirus status. Later work found that TCR association rates differed between HLA loci; DRB1 had the most and HLA-C the fewest. The sole available immune exposure information was CMV serostatus.

The sequence derives from a man younger than 35 in good health and CMV-seropositive. Sequenced sample: PBMCs. The chain combines TRBV19 with TRBJ2-7, with TRBD1 identical over 9 bases. CDR3 nucleotides: TGTGCCAGTAGTATACCGGGACAGGGACTCTACGAGCAGTACTTC. Its protein product is CASSIPGQGLYEQYF.